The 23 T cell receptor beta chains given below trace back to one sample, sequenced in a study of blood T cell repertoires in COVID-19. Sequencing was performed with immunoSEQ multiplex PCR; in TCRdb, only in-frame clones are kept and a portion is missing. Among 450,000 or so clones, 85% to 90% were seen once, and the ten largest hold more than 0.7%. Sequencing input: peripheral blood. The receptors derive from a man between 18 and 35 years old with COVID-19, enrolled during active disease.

Here the CDR3 DNA reads TGTGCCAGCAGACTCTCTGGGGCCAACGTCCTGACTTTC. Translation: CASRLSGANVLTF. The chain recombines TRBV7-9 with TRBJ2-6; D is unresolved. The germline V and J ends were trimmed by 6 bases and 0 bases, with 3 bases remaining between them. CDR3 length: 13 amino acids. Germline V CDR1 and CDR2: SEHNR, FQNEAQ (reference sequence).

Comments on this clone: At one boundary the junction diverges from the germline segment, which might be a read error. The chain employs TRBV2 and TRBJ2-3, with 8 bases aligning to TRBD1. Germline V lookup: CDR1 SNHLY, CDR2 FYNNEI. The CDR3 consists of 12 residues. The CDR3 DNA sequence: TGTGCCGGCAGGGGGCAAGTAGATACGCAGTATTTT. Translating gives CAGRGQVDTQYF. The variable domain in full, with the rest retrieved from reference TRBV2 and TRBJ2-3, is EPEVTQTPSHQVTQMGQEVILRCVPISNHLYFYWYRQILGQKVEFLVSFYNNEISEKSEIFDDQFSVERPDGSNFTLKIRSTKLEDSAMYFCAGRGQVDTQYFGPGTRLTVL.

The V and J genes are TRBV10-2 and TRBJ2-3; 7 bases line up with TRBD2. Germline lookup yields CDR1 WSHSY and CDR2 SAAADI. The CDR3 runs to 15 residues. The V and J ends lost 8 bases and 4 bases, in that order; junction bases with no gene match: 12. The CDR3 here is CASLKGMGGADTQYF. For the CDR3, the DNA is TGCGCCAGCCTCAAGGGGATGGGAGGGGCAGATACGCAGTATTTT.

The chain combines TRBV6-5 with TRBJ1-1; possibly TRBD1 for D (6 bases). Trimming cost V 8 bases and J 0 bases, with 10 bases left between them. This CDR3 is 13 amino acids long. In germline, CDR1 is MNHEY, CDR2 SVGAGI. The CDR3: CASQGHLNTEAFF. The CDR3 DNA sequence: TGTGCCAGCCAGGGACACTTGAACACTGAAGCTTTCTTT.

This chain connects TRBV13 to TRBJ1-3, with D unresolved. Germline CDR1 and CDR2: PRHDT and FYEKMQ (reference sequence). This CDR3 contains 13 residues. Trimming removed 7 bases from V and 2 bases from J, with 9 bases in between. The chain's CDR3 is CASTAGPGNTIYF. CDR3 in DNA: TGTGCCAGCACCGCGGGCCCTGGAAACACCATATATTTT.

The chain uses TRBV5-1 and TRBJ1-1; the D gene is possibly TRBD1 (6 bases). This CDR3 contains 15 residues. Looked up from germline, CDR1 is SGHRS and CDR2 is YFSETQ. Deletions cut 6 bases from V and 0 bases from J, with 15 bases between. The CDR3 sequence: CASMPGASLNTEAFF. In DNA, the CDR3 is TGCGCCAGCATGCCAGGGGCCAGCTTGAACACTGAAGCTTTCTTT.

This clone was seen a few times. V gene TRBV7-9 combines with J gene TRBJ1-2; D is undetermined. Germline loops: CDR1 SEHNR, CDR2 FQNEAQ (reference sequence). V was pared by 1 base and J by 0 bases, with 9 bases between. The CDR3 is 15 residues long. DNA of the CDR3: TGTGCCAGCAGCTTAGGCAGGTTCGCTAACTATGGCTACACCTTC. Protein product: CASSLGRFANYGYTF.

CDR3 protein: CASSPPGKRDPGELFF. CDR3 nucleotides: TGTGCCAGCAGCCCTCCCGGAAAGCGGGATCCCGGGGAGCTGTTTTTT. The gene calls are TRBV5-5 and TRBJ2-2, with 7 bases identical to TRBD2. CDR1 and CDR2 (germline): SGHKS, YYEKEE (reference sequence). Trimming took 4 bases from V and 6 from J; bases not matched to a gene: 12. CDR3 length: 16 residues.

The CDR3 spells CATSRGVDYGYTF. CDR3 DNA: TGTGCCACCTCCAGGGGGGTCGACTATGGCTACACCTTC. The rearrangement links TRBV25-1 to TRBJ1-2, with TRBD1 identical over 7 bases. V was pared by 10 bases and J by 3 bases, with 8 bases of the junction left unmatched. The CDR3 covers 13 residues. CDR1 and CDR2 from the germline V gene are MGHDK and SYGVNS.

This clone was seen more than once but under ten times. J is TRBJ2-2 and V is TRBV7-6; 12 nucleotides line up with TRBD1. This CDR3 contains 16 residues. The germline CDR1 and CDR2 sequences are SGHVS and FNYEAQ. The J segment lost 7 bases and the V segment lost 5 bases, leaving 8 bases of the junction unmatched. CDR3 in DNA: TGTGCCAGCAGCCTACTCGGGACAGGGGGCGGCGGGGAGCTGTTTTTT. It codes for CASSLLGTGGGGELFF.

CDR3 amino acids: CASSNGLFGSYEQYF. The CDR3 region has the DNA TGTGCCAGCAGTAATGGACTATTCGGGAGTTACGAGCAGTACTTC. The chain links TRBV6-5 to TRBJ2-7; D possibly corresponds to TRBD2 (6 bases). The V end lost 5 bases, the J end lost 4 bases, and 18 bases lay between the germline ends. CDR1 and CDR2 from the germline V gene are MNHEY and SVGAGI. The CDR3 is 15 residues long.

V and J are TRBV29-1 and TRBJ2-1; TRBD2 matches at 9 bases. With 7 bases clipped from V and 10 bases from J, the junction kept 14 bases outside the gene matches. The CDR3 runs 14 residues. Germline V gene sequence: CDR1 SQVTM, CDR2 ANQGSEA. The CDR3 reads CSAGGGGDLGEQFF. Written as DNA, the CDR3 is TGCAGCGCCGGAGGCGGGGGGGACTTGGGGGAGCAGTTCTTC.

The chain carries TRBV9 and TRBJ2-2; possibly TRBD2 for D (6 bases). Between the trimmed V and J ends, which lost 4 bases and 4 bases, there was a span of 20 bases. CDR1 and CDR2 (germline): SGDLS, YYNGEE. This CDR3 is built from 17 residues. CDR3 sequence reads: CASSPKGSGSLTGELFF. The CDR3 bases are TGTGCCAGCAGCCCCAAGGGTAGCGGAAGCCTCACCGGGGAGCTGTTTTTT.

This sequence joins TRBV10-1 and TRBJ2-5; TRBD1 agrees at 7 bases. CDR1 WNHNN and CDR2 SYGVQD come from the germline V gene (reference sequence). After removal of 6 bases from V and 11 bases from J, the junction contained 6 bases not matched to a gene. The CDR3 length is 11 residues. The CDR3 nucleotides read TGCGCCAGCAGAGACGGACAGGTACAGTACTTC. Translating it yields CASRDGQVQYF.

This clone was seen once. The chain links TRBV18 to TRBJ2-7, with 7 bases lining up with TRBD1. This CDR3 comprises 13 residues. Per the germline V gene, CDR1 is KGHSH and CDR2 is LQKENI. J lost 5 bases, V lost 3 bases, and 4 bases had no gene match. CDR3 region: CASSPERGHEQYF. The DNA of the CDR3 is TGTGCCAGCTCACCGGAAAGGGGGCACGAGCAGTACTTC. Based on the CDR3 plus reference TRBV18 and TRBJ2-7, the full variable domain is NAGVMQNPRHLVRRRGQEARLRCSPMKGHSHVYWYRQLPEEGLKFMVYLQKENIIDESGMPKERFSAEFPKEGPSILRIQQVVRGDSAAYFCASSPERGHEQYFGPGTRLTVT.

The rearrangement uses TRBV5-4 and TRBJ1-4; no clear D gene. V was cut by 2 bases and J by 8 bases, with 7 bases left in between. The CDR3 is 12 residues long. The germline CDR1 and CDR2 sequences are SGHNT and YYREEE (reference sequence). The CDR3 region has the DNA TGTGCCAGCAGCTTAGCGAACGAAAAACTGTTTTTT. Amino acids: CASSLANEKLFF.

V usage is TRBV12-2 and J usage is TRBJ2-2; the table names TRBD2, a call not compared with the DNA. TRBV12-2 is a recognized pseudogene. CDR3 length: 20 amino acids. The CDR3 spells CASRLAEVAGGQSFTGELFF. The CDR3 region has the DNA TGTGCAAGTCGCTTAGCGGAAGTAGCGGGAGGGCAAAGTTTTACCGGGGAGCTGTTTTTT.

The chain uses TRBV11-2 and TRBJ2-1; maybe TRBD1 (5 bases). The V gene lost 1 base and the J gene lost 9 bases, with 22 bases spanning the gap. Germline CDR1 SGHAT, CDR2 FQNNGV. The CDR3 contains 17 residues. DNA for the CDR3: TGTGCCAGCAGCTTAGTATGGACCCTGGAAGGACAAGGTGAGCAGTTCTTC. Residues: CASSLVWTLEGQGEQFF.

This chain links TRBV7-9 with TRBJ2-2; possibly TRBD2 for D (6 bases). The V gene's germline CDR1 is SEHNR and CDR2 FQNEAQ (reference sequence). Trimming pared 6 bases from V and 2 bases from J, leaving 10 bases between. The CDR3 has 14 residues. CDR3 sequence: CASRTAGNTGELFF. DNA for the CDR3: TGTGCCAGCAGGACCGCGGGAAACACCGGGGAGCTGTTTTTT.

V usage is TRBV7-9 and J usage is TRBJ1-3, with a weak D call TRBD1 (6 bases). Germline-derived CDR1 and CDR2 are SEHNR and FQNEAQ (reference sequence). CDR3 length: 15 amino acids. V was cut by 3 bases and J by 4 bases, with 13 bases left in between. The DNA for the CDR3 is TGTGCCAGCAGCTTGGACGGACAGAGGGGAAACACCATATATTTT. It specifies CASSLDGQRGNTIYF.

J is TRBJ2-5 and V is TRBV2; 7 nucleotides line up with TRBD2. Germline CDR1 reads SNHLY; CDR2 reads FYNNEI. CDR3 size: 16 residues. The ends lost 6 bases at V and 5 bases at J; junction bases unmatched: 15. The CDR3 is CASRVSSAGVGETQYF. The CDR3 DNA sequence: TGTGCCAGCAGGGTAAGTTCGGCGGGAGTTGGGGAGACCCAGTACTTC.

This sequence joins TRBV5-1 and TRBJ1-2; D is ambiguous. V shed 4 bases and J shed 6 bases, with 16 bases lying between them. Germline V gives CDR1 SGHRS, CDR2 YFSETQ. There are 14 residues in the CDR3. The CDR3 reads CASSTDFTSDGYTF. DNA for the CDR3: TGCGCCAGCAGCACCGACTTTACGTCAGATGGCTACACCTTC.

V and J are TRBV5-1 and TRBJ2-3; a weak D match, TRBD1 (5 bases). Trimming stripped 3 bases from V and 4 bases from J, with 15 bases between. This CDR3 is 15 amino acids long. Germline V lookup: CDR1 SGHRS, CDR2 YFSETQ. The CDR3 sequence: CASSSGREMADTQYF. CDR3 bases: TGCGCCAGCAGCTCGGGCAGGGAAATGGCAGATACGCAGTATTTT.